This T cell receptor beta chain comes out of a study of T cells after somatic rescue of genetic block (dated by TCRdb to the early 2020s). With respect to the entire study: The study assessed how robust, over the long term, a T-cell system was when the system had developed through somatic rescue of a genetic block in T-cell development.

The library was made by the immunoSEQ multiplex PCR assay. TCRdb retrieved this table from immuneACCESS and kept in-frame rearrangements only. Not all clones are present; in checked studies, unresolved V genes account for under half, and no reason is known for the remainder. This sample has fewer than 150,000 clones in its table, and about 89% of those were observed once. Of the sample, around 1.5% is held by the ten largest clones. Details on this clone: Its antigen target is currently unknown. Per-base qualities were not stored, and no clone one base away is much larger.

CDR1 and CDR2, looked up from the germline V gene, are ENHRY and SYGVKD. V gives up 10 bases and J gives up 1 base, and the segment between their germline ends measures 9 bases. The CDR3 spans 12 residues, from the cysteine through the phenylalanine. Kept here is only the CDR3 DNA, which spans 36 bases and is read in frame from base 1. The V and J segments used are TRBV10-3 and TRBJ2-3; no confident D gene assignment can be made. The specimen sequenced was peripheral blood mononuclear cells (PBMCs). The sequence came from a woman aged 18-29 years. CDR3 sequence: CATLEGTDTQYF. The DNA sequence follows: TGTGCCACCTTAGAGGGCACAGATACGCAGTATTTT.